These 20 T cell receptor beta chains share one sample of origin, sequenced in a study of control samples from healthy donors and cancer patients. Some clones are missing from TCRdb's copy, which holds only in-frame ones; the method was immunoSEQ multiplex PCR. The table records approximately 70,000 clones, about 88% of them present only once. The specimen was blood. Every receptor here comes from a woman aged 50 to 60 in good health.

The J gene is TRBJ2-7, the V gene TRBV7-9; maybe TRBD2 (6 bases). CDR3 length: 15 residues. Trimming shortened V by 5 bases and J by 4 bases, and 18 bases separated the two germline ends. Germline loops: CDR1 SEHNR, CDR2 FQNEAQ (reference sequence). The CDR3 spells CASSRRVGEEYEQYF. The CDR3 DNA follows: TGTGCCAGCAGCCGGCGGGTGGGGGAGGAGTACGAGCAGTACTTC.

This chain uses TRBV7-9 with TRBJ2-5; either TRBD1 or TRBD2 may fit D (5 bases each). This CDR3 has 14 amino acids. With 2 bases removed from V and 5 bases from J, the gap between germline ends came to 12 bases. Germline CDR1 reads SEHNR; CDR2 reads FQNEAQ (reference sequence). The CDR3 bases are TGTGCCAGCAGCTTAACGAGGGGCGGTGAGACCCAGTACTTC. It yields the protein CASSLTRGGETQYF.

The gene calls are TRBV19 and TRBJ1-2; 7 bases are shared with TRBD1. The germline gives CDR1 LNHDA, CDR2 SQIVND (reference sequence). Trimming at V came to 5 bases and at J to 7 bases, leaving 7 bases not matched to a gene. The CDR3 covers 13 residues. The CDR3 sequence is CASSGGQSRGYTF. CDR3 in DNA: TGTGCCAGTAGTGGGGGACAGTCGCGTGGCTACACCTTC.

V is TRBV11-1 and J is TRBJ2-3, with D possibly being TRBD2 (6 bases). Per the germline V gene, CDR1 is SGHAT and CDR2 is FQDESV (reference sequence). Trimming pared 10 bases from V and 0 bases from J, leaving 11 bases between. The CDR3 consists of 13 residues. CDR3 in DNA: TGTGCCACCTCCGGGGGAAGCACAGATACGCAGTATTTT. It specifies CATSGGSTDTQYF.

This clone was seen only a few times. The chain joins TRBV2 to TRBJ1-2; TRBD1 aligns across 10 bases. The germline gives CDR1 SNHLY, CDR2 FYNNEI. Trimming at V came to 3 bases and at J to 6 bases, leaving 1 base not matched to a gene. The CDR3 contains 13 residues. The CDR3 region is CASSEDRGNGYTF. The DNA for the CDR3 is TGTGCCAGCAGTGAGGACAGGGGGAATGGCTACACCTTC.

The chain carries TRBV12-5 and TRBJ1-5, with 9 bases identical to TRBD1. The CDR3 consists of 16 residues. The V segment lost 6 bases and the J segment 1 base; nucleotides outside the gene matches: 7. Germline CDR1 reads LGHNT; CDR2 reads FRNRAP. CDR3: CASGRKTGGSNQPQHF. CDR3 nucleotide sequence: TGTGCTAGTGGCCGCAAAACAGGGGGCAGCAATCAGCCCCAGCATTTT.

J is TRBJ2-3 and V is TRBV9; TRBD2 agrees at 7 bases. J was trimmed by 1 base and V by 3 bases; bases with no gene match: 2. The CDR3 covers 14 residues. Germline V CDR1 and CDR2: SGDLS, YYNGEE. CDR3 DNA sequence: TGTGCCAGCAGCGGAGGACTAGGCACAGATACGCAGTATTTT. Translating gives CASSGGLGTDTQYF. The whole variable domain, filled in from reference TRBV9 and TRBJ2-3, reads DSGVTQTPKHLITATGQRVTLRCSPRSGDLSVYWYQQSLDQGLQFLIQYYNGEERAKGNILERFSAQQFPDLHSELNLSSLELGDSALYFCASSGGLGTDTQYFGPGTRLTVL.

V usage is TRBV19 and J usage is TRBJ1-4; tentatively, D is TRBD1 (5 bases). Per germline, CDR1 LNHDA and CDR2 SQIVND (reference sequence). The CDR3 is 15 residues long. V lost 8 bases, J lost 4 bases, and 17 bases lay in between. CDR3 sequence (DNA): TGTGCCAGTTGTCCCGGGACGTCGCTTAATGAAAAACTGTTTTTT. It codes for CASCPGTSLNEKLFF.

The chain combines TRBV3-1 (or the pseudogene TRBV3-2) with TRBJ2-1; tentative D call: TRBD2 (6 bases). V was clipped by 6 bases and J by 0 bases, with 21 bases between them. This CDR3 has 18 residues. Germline CDR1 LGHDT, CDR2 YNNKEL (reference sequence). CDR3 nucleotides: TGTGCCAGCAGGCCAAGCGGGTCAGCGGTCAGCTCCTACAATGAGCAGTTCTTC. The encoded protein is CASRPSGSAVSSYNEQFF.

This chain connects TRBV29-1 to TRBJ1-5, with a possible D match to TRBD1 (6 bases). Per the germline V gene, CDR1 is SQVTM and CDR2 is ANQGSEA. V was cut by 7 bases and J by 5 bases, with 12 bases left in between. There are 12 residues in the CDR3. The CDR3 loop is CSAGARDQPQHF. The DNA for the CDR3 is TGCAGCGCGGGGGCGCGAGATCAGCCCCAGCATTTT.

The rearrangement links TRBV24-1 to TRBJ2-3, with 11 bases that match TRBD2. CDR1 KGHDR and CDR2 SFDVKD come from the germline V gene. Losses at the gene ends were 4 bases for V and 1 base for J; bases not matched to a gene: 15. This CDR3 region has 20 residues. CDR3 amino acids: CATSDKNLPSGGPRTDTQYF. In DNA, the CDR3 is TGTGCCACCAGTGACAAAAATTTACCTAGCGGGGGGCCACGCACAGATACGCAGTATTTT.

The chain carries TRBV3-1 (or the pseudogene TRBV3-2) and TRBJ2-1, with 8 bases fitting TRBD2. The CDR3 totals 15 residues. Germline CDR1 reads LGHDT; CDR2 reads YNNKEL (reference sequence). The ends lost 4 bases at V and 7 bases at J; junction bases unmatched: 9. CDR3 nucleotide sequence: TGTGCCAGCAGCCCCGGGGTACGGGGGGGAAATGAGCAGTTCTTC. Protein sequence: CASSPGVRGGNEQFF.

CDR3 region: CASSPSGSLDEQYF. CDR3 nucleotide sequence: TGCGCCAGCAGCCCCTCCGGGAGTCTCGACGAGCAGTACTTC. The rearrangement uses TRBV5-1 and TRBJ2-7, with a tentative D call TRBD2 (6 bases). Per germline, CDR1 SGHRS and CDR2 YFSETQ. V gave up 4 bases and J gave up 5 bases, with 16 bases separating them. This CDR3 region has 14 residues.

The rearrangement uses TRBV6-6 and TRBJ2-2, with 8 bases aligning to TRBD1. This CDR3 has 15 amino acids. V lost 4 bases to trimming and J lost 4 bases; unmatched junction nucleotides: 5. Per the germline V gene, CDR1 is MNHNY and CDR2 is SVGAGI (reference sequence). The CDR3 DNA reads as TGTGCCAGCAGTTCTTATACAGGGGGCACCGGGGAGCTGTTTTTT. Its protein is CASSSYTGGTGELFF.

CDR3 region: CASSRSGLAPDTQYF. The CDR3 bases are TGCGCCAGCAGCCGAAGCGGCCTGGCCCCAGATACGCAGTATTTT. The rearrangement joins TRBV4-1 to TRBJ2-3; D is possibly TRBD2 (5 bases). V lost 4 bases, J lost 4 bases, and 15 bases lay in between. Germline V gene sequence: CDR1 MGHRA, CDR2 YSYEKL. The CDR3 has 15 residues.

The chain carries TRBV15 and TRBJ2-7; 9 nucleotides align to TRBD2. CDR3 length: 14 residues. Unmatched junction bases numbered 6, after V lost 3 bases and J lost 6 bases. Per the germline V gene, CDR1 is LNHNV and CDR2 is YYDKDF (reference sequence). For the CDR3, the DNA is TGTGCCACCAGCAGGCTAGCGGGAACCGGCGAGCAGTACTTC. Amino acids: CATSRLAGTGEQYF.

In its sample, this clone was seen once. V and J are TRBV3-1 (or the pseudogene TRBV3-2) and TRBJ1-3; 7 bases are shared with TRBD1. The ends lost 0 bases at V and 4 bases at J; junction bases unmatched: 6. The CDR3 covers 16 residues. Germline lookup yields CDR1 LGHDT and CDR2 YNNKEL (reference sequence). DNA for the CDR3: TGTGCCAGCAGCCAAGATCAGGGGGTGAAGGGAAACACCATATATTTT. Translating gives CASSQDQGVKGNTIYF.

The rearrangement links TRBV18 to TRBJ1-6, with D unresolved. Trimming removed 2 bases at V and 4 bases at J, with 12 bases between. CDR3 size: 16 residues. CDR1 is KGHSH and CDR2 is LQKENI in the germline V gene. Here the CDR3 DNA reads TGTGCCAGCTCACCAAGGAATCCGGGGTATAATTCACCCCTCCACTTT. It codes for CASSPRNPGYNSPLHF.

This clone showed up just once. The rearrangement joins TRBV14 to TRBJ2-5, with a tentative D call TRBD2 (5 bases). The V end lost 3 bases, the J end lost 1 base, and 21 bases lay between the germline ends. CDR3 length equals 18 residues. Germline lookup yields CDR1 SGHDN and CDR2 FVKESK. For the CDR3, the DNA is TGTGCCAGCAGCCACGGGTTGCCTGGACGGAGGTCCCAAGAGACCCAGTACTTC. Its protein is CASSHGLPGRRSQETQYF.

This clone occurred a few times. The rearrangement uses TRBV5-1 and TRBJ2-7; TRBD2 matches at 14 bases. The CDR3 has 16 amino acids. Germline CDR1 reads SGHRS; CDR2 reads YFSETQ. V trimming: 5 bases; J trimming: 3 bases; junction bases outside the gene matches: 7. DNA for the CDR3: TGCGCCAGCAGGGCCGGGACTAGCGGGAGAGACTACGAGCAGTACTTC. Translation gives CASRAGTSGRDYEQYF. The variable domain in full, completed from reference TRBV5-1 and TRBJ2-7, reads KAGVTQTPRYLIKTRGQQVTLSCSPISGHRSVSWYQQTPGQGLQFLFEYFSETQRNKGNFPGRFSGRQFSNSRSEMNVSTLELGDSALYLCASRAGTSGRDYEQYFGPGTRLTVT.